One sample yielded the 28 T cell receptor beta chains listed below, sequenced in a study of STAT5B mutations in CD4+ large granular lymphocyte leukemia (dated 2022 in TCRdb). Library preparation was by the immunoSEQ multiplex PCR assay. Drawn from immuneACCESS, this table holds only the in-frame rearrangements with V and J called that TCRdb kept. Clones are partly lost; checked studies trace under half to an unresolved V gene and leave the rest unexplained. Present in this sample are under 50,000 clones, 65% to 85% of which were seen just once. The top ten constitute more than 0.3% of the sample. Sequences were obtained from CD4+ T cells from blood buffy coats. The receptors stem from a human donor in good health.

CDR3 coding DNA: TGTGCCAGCAGCCCCGAGGCAGGTCGGGACACTGAAGCTTTCTTT. Protein: CASSPEAGRDTEAFF. This chain joins TRBV11-3 and TRBJ1-1; D is undetermined. The CDR3 covers 15 residues. Deletions cut 5 bases from V and 3 bases from J, with 16 bases between. From germline, CDR1 is SGHNT and CDR2 YENEEA.

V and J are TRBV6-4 and TRBJ1-1; D is perhaps TRBD1 (5 bases). Per germline, CDR1 MRHNA and CDR2 SNTAGT. The CDR3 spans 13 residues. The V end lost 5 bases, the J end lost 2 bases, and 9 bases lay between the germline ends. The CDR3 coding sequence is TGTGCCAGCAGTAAGGGGCACAACACTGAAGCTTTCTTT. This encodes CASSKGHNTEAFF.

This clone was seen only once. The rearrangement uses TRBV11-3 and TRBJ2-5; unclear D gene. The ends were cut back, 8 bases at V and 1 base at J, with 14 bases in the middle. There are 14 residues in the CDR3. Germline-derived CDR1 and CDR2 are SGHNT and YENEEA. The CDR3: CASRPSSLQETQYF. CDR3 DNA sequence: TGTGCCAGCCGCCCTTCCTCCCTCCAAGAGACCCAGTACTTC.

The rearrangement joins TRBV5-1 to TRBJ1-2, with D possibly being TRBD1 (6 bases). V was clipped by 4 bases and J by 4 bases, with 14 bases between them. There are 14 residues in the CDR3. CDR1 and CDR2 from the germline V gene are SGHRS and YFSETQ. CDR3 sequence reads: CASSPGGGTYGYTF. As DNA, the CDR3 is TGCGCCAGCAGCCCGGGAGGGGGGACCTATGGCTACACCTTC.

This chain uses TRBV11-2 with TRBJ2-1; a weak D match, TRBD1 (6 bases). The germline V gene encodes CDR1 SGHAT and CDR2 FQNNGV. The ends were cut back, 4 bases at V and 5 bases at J, with 24 bases in the middle. The length of the CDR3 is 18 residues. Here the CDR3 DNA reads TGTGCCAGCAGCTCCCAAGACCCGGGACAACCTAGGGACAATGAGCAGTTCTTC. Protein: CASSSQDPGQPRDNEQFF.

The chain links TRBV11-3 to TRBJ2-2; TRBD1 matches at 11 bases. The CDR3 totals 17 residues. Per the germline V gene, CDR1 is SGHNT and CDR2 is YENEEA. With V trimmed by 5 bases and J by 1 base, 6 bases remained unmatched. Written as DNA, the CDR3 is TGTGCCAGCAGCCGGACAGGGGGCGCCCTGAACACCGGGGAGCTGTTTTTT. It is translated as CASSRTGGALNTGELFF.

The rearrangement joins TRBV19 to TRBJ1-2; a weak D match, TRBD1 (5 bases). The CDR3 covers 15 residues. CDR1 and CDR2 (germline): LNHDA, SQIVND (reference sequence). V lost 7 bases and J lost 5, with 20 bases in between. Here the CDR3 DNA reads TGTGCCAGTAACCCAAAAATGCAGGGAGCATATGGCTACACCTTC. This encodes CASNPKMQGAYGYTF. Full variable domain (rest looked up from reference TRBV19 and TRBJ1-2): DGGITQSPKYLFRKEGQNVTLSCEQNLNHDAMYWYRQDPGQGLRLIYYSQIVNDFQKGDIAEGYSVSREKKESFPLTVTSAQKNPTAFYLCASNPKMQGAYGYTFGSGTRLTVV.

The chain is built from TRBV7-9 and TRBJ1-1; 7 bases match TRBD1. V lost 6 bases and J lost 0; bases outside the gene matches: 19. There are 19 residues in the CDR3. Per germline, CDR1 SEHNR and CDR2 FQNEAQ (reference sequence). CDR3 nucleotides: TGTGCCAGCAGAAAAGGGAGACAGGGATTGGGACCTATGAACACTGAAGCTTTCTTT. It is translated as CASRKGRQGLGPMNTEAFF.

As concerns this clone: The sample carries other DNA sequences with the same CDR3. The genes are TRBV28 and TRBJ2-7, with unresolved D. Germline V gene sequence: CDR1 MDHEN, CDR2 SYDVKM. The CDR3 covers 12 residues. V was pared by 3 bases and J by 4 bases, with 7 bases between. For the CDR3, the DNA is TGTGCCAGCAGTTTGAAGGGATACGAGCAGTACTTC. This sequence encodes CASSLKGYEQYF.

The chain employs TRBV6-5 and TRBJ1-1; no definite D call. This CDR3 has 14 amino acids. Germline V gene sequence: CDR1 MNHEY, CDR2 SVGAGI. The ends were cut back, 6 bases at V and 1 base at J, with 12 bases in the middle. CDR3 nucleotides: TGTGCCAGCAGCCGTCCCCTTTGGAACACTGAAGCTTTCTTT. It is translated as CASSRPLWNTEAFF.

The chain uses TRBV2 and TRBJ2-3; TRBD2 is a possible D gene (6 bases). Germline lookup yields CDR1 SNHLY and CDR2 FYNNEI. With 6 bases removed from V and 5 bases from J, the gap between germline ends came to 12 bases. There are 13 residues in the CDR3. The CDR3 protein is CASSRTNLDTQYF. CDR3 nucleotides: TGTGCCAGCAGCCGGACTAACCTAGATACGCAGTATTTT.

V gene TRBV7-5 combines with J gene TRBJ1-3; TRBD1 reflects the table's D call only, with no check against the DNA. TRBV7-5 is labeled a pseudogene. The CDR3 runs 13 residues. CDR3 nucleotide sequence: TGTGTCAGAAGCTTAGGACAGCCTGGCTCCATATATTTT. It translates to CVRSLGQPGSIYF.

The chain is built from TRBV28 and TRBJ2-7; 8 nucleotides align to TRBD2. Germline-derived CDR1 and CDR2 are MDHEN and SYDVKM. The junction had 3 bases not matched to a gene; V was cut back by 5 bases and J by 3 bases. CDR3 length equals 13 residues. The CDR3 here is CASSQGLGYEQYF. DNA of the CDR3: TGTGCCAGCAGTCAGGGACTAGGCTACGAGCAGTACTTC. The full variable domain, its missing parts supplied by reference TRBV28 and TRBJ2-7, is DVKVTQSSRYLVKRTGEKVFLECVQDMDHENMFWYRQDPGLGLRLIYFSYDVKMKEKGDIPEGYSVSREKKERFSLILESASTNQTSMYLCASSQGLGYEQYFGPGTRLTVT.

This chain joins TRBV9 and TRBJ1-2, with 9 positions matching TRBD1. The V and J ends lost 0 bases and 5 bases, in that order; junction bases with no gene match: 8. The CDR3 totals 16 residues. Germline CDR1 and CDR2: SGDLS and YYNGEE. This CDR3 is CASSVDFGTGIYGYTF. The CDR3 region has the DNA TGTGCCAGCAGCGTAGATTTTGGGACAGGGATTTATGGCTACACCTTC.

This chain connects TRBV10-2 to TRBJ1-3; 9 bases agree with TRBD1. Germline-derived CDR1 and CDR2 are WSHSY and SAAADI. Germline trimming cut 10 bases from V and 2 bases from J; bases unmatched to any gene: 3. This CDR3 has 13 residues. DNA for the CDR3: TGCGCCACCTGGGACAGGGCTGGAAACACCATATATTTT. It yields the protein CATWDRAGNTIYF.

The chain employs TRBV10-3 and TRBJ2-5, with 8 bases that match TRBD2. CDR3 size: 12 residues. CDR1 and CDR2 from the germline V gene are ENHRY and SYGVKD. Trimming at V came to 8 bases and at J to 3 bases, leaving 2 bases not matched to a gene. The CDR3 sequence: CAIRGGEETQYF. CDR3 DNA sequence: TGTGCCATCCGGGGGGGTGAAGAGACCCAGTACTTC.

The chain recombines TRBV5-4 with TRBJ2-3; a weak D match, TRBD2 (6 bases). CDR1 and CDR2 (germline): SGHNT, YYREEE (reference sequence). Trimming took off 1 base at V and 0 bases at J, with 18 bases between the two ends. The CDR3 covers 18 residues. CDR3 nucleotides: TGTGCCAGCAGCTTGCTAACCTGGCGGGGCGGTAGCACAGATACGCAGTATTTT. It codes for CASSLLTWRGGSTDTQYF.

V is TRBV5-6 and J is TRBJ1-3; D unclear. CDR1 SGHDT and CDR2 YYEEEE come from the germline V gene. Trimming removed 4 bases from V and 0 bases from J, with 8 bases in between. The CDR3 length is 14 residues. The CDR3 coding sequence is TGTGCCAGCAGCCCCGGGGACTCTGGAAACACCATATATTTT. Protein sequence: CASSPGDSGNTIYF.

V is TRBV11-3 and J is TRBJ2-5; a possible D gene is TRBD2 (5 bases). There are 11 residues in the CDR3. Germline loops: CDR1 SGHNT, CDR2 YENEEA. Between the trimmed V and J ends, which lost 9 bases and 2 bases, there was a span of 7 bases. CDR3 in DNA: TGTGCCAGTGGACTGCAAGAGACCCAGTACTTC. It encodes CASGLQETQYF.

This chain connects TRBV28 to TRBJ2-3, with D hard to call. Germline values: CDR1 MDHEN, CDR2 SYDVKM. V shed 2 bases and J shed 5 bases, with 8 bases lying between them. The CDR3 extends over 13 amino acids. CDR3 bases: TGTGCCAGCAGTTTACCGTCACTAGATACGCAGTATTTT. The encoded protein is CASSLPSLDTQYF.

This chain connects TRBV5-6 to TRBJ1-2, with D unclear. V was trimmed by 1 base and J by 4 bases, leaving 11 bases between them. Germline V gene data show CDR1 as SGHDT and CDR2 as YYEEEE. The CDR3 extends over 14 amino acids. The CDR3 protein is CASSLSTNPYGYTF. CDR3 coding DNA: TGTGCCAGCAGCTTGAGCACGAACCCCTATGGCTACACCTTC.

This clone was found once. The chain joins TRBV19 to TRBJ2-1; D uncertain. This CDR3 spans 14 amino acids. V was cut by 3 bases and J by 6 bases, with 12 bases left in between. Germline assignment: CDR1 LNHDA and CDR2 SQIVND (reference sequence). The CDR3 DNA reads TGTGCCAGTAGTATGGAACTCAGGACCAATGAGCAGTTCTTC. Amino acid sequence: CASSMELRTNEQFF.

The rearrangement uses TRBV18 and TRBJ1-1; TRBD1 is a possible D gene (5 bases). Germline CDR1 and CDR2: KGHSH and LQKENI. V shed 3 bases and J shed 0 bases, with 11 bases lying between them. The CDR3 sequence is 15 residues long. CDR3 in DNA: TGTGCCAGCTCACCCCCAGGGCTTGTGAACACTGAAGCTTTCTTT. This gives the protein CASSPPGLVNTEAFF.

This sequence joins TRBV2 and TRBJ1-1; D is uncertain. Germline CDR1 reads SNHLY; CDR2 reads FYNNEI. CDR3 length: 13 amino acids. V lost 6 bases and J lost 4, with 12 bases in between. CDR3 protein: CASRLDTSTEAFF. The CDR3, as DNA: TGTGCCAGCAGACTAGACACGAGCACTGAAGCTTTCTTT.

The J gene is TRBJ1-2, the V gene TRBV14, with no clear D. V lost 0 bases to trimming and J lost 1 base, with 9 bases between them. This CDR3 is 15 amino acids long. Germline V gives CDR1 SGHDN, CDR2 FVKESK. CDR3 DNA sequence: TGTGCCAGCAGCCAAGACCATTACTATAACTATGGCTACACCTTC. Translation: CASSQDHYYNYGYTF.

The CDR3 reads CASSLPRDRYEAFF. The CDR3 region has the DNA TGCGCCAGCAGCTTGCCCCGGGACAGATATGAAGCTTTCTTT. The rearrangement uses TRBV5-1 and TRBJ1-1, with 7 bases matching TRBD1. The V gene end was trimmed by 1 base and the J gene end by 7 bases; junction bases not matched to a gene: 7. CDR1 and CDR2 from the germline V gene are SGHRS and YFSETQ. This CDR3 has 14 amino acids.

The rearrangement links TRBV5-6 to TRBJ2-3, with a weak D call TRBD2 (5 bases). With 5 bases removed from V and 4 bases from J, the gap between germline ends came to 17 bases. This CDR3 region has 15 residues. CDR1 and CDR2 from the germline V gene are SGHDT and YYEEEE. CDR3 nucleotide sequence: TGTGCCAGCAGACCGAGGAGGACCCAAGCAGATACGCAGTATTTT. The encoded protein is CASRPRRTQADTQYF. Full variable domain (outside the CDR3, taken from reference TRBV5-6 and TRBJ2-3): DAGVTQSPTHLIKTRGQQVTLRCSPKSGHDTVSWYQQALGQGPQFIFQYYEEEERQRGNFPDRFSGHQFPNYSSELNVNALLLGDSALYLCASRPRRTQADTQYFGPGTRLTVL.

This clone is labeled medium-sized. The genes are TRBV7-6 and TRBJ2-7; the match to TRBD2 covers 8 bases. The CDR3 spans 15 residues. V was clipped by 0 bases and J by 6 bases; unmatched bases: 7. CDR1 and CDR2 (germline): SGHVS, FNYEAQ. The CDR3 sequence: CASSLARAGVAEQYF. The DNA of the CDR3 is TGTGCCAGCAGCTTAGCGCGAGCGGGAGTTGCCGAGCAGTACTTC.